The clone carrying this TCR beta chain was recorded a few times. The CDR3 consists of 12 residues. Germline lookup yields CDR1 KGHDR and CDR2 SFDVKD. Deletions cut 4 bases from V and 10 bases from J, with 10 bases between. This record comes from a study of blood T cell repertoires in COVID-19. Across the study: COVID-19 samples, acute and convalescent, were from the United States, Italy and Spain. PBMCs, B-cell-depleted T cells, or T cells provided the cDNA or gDNA that made up the material.

Study processing details: Reference gene primer amplification in the assay estimated nucleated cell counts. TCRdb keeps only in-frame clones here, not all; method: immunoSEQ multiplex PCR. That table is the source of V, J and clone size, and D and trimming were worked out from the DNA. The sample yields over 200,000 clones, approximately 79% seen once. The receptor's source is a human donor in a cohort sampled during active COVID-19. The sample consisted of peripheral blood. This chain links TRBV24-1 with TRBJ2-1; D might be TRBD2 (5 bases). The CDR3 nucleotides are TGTGCCACCAGTGAGACGGGATGGGAGCAGTTCTTC. Its translation: CATSETGWEQFF.